This note documents a single TCR beta chain sequence. The antigen is unknown. The entry originates in a study of CD8 T cells in Susac syndrome. The study, taken as a whole, reports: The study conceded that relatively few individuals underwent its TCR sequencing and HLA analysis.

The RNA, roughly 0.5 to 1 ug, was put through reverse transcription using random hexamers. The amplification used immunoSEQ multiplex PCR on TCR beta CDR3; it spanned 54 Vbeta and 13 Jbeta. TCRdb redid the calling of the immunoSEQ multiplex PCR reads with MiXCR, one entry per CDR3 protein. The table has some 140,000 distinct CDR3 sequences, approximately 79% seen once. TCR beta was sequenced from blood CD8+ and CD4+ T cells. Negative isolation was used for CD8+ and CD4+ T cells, and FACS enrichment was applied to TEMRA cells. Looked up from germline, CDR1 is MGHRA and CDR2 is YSYEKL. The CDR3 covers 16 residues. V shed 6 bases, J shed 2 bases, and the junction held 7 bases outside the gene matches.

Source material: CD8+ T cells from PBMCs. This sequence was found in a human donor with multiple sclerosis. The rearrangement links TRBV4-1 to TRBJ2-1; 10 nucleotides agree with TRBD1. The CDR3 sequence is CASRISGTGAYNEQFF. CDR3 DNA: TGCGCCAGCAGAATATCCGGGACAGGGGCCTACAATGAGCAGTTCTTC.